These 26 T cell receptor beta chains were sequenced from one sample in a study of blood T cell repertoires in COVID-19. This table comes from immunoSEQ multiplex PCR, and its TCRdb copy is limited to in-frame clones, with some not included. The sample lists about 69,000 clones, roughly 85% seen once, with about a tenth in the top ten. The source material was peripheral blood. All receptors come from a woman aged 80 or over with acute or convalescent COVID-19.

A remark on this clone: Mismatch with germline at one junction end may stem from a read error. V gene TRBV6-1 combines with J gene TRBJ1-4, with 10 positions matching TRBD1. The CDR3 is made up of 16 amino acids. Germline V gene data show CDR1 as MNHNS and CDR2 as SASEGT. CDR3 DNA sequence: TGTGCCAGCAGGGAAGACAGGGGGCGAACTAATGAAAAACTGTTTTTT. The encoded protein is CASREDRGRTNEKLFF.

The chain employs TRBV20-1 and TRBJ1-5; tentatively, D is TRBD1 (5 bases). Germline V CDR1 and CDR2: DFQATT, SNEGSKA (reference sequence). CDR3 length: 15 amino acids. The V gene lost 6 bases and the J gene lost 1 base, with 16 bases spanning the gap. As DNA, the CDR3 is TGCAGTGCAAGTAGGGGATCTGGGAGCAATCAGCCCCAGCATTTT. Its translation is CSASRGSGSNQPQHF.

The V gene is TRBV19, the J gene TRBJ2-2; a weak D match, TRBD1 (5 bases). The ends were cut back, 7 bases at V and 0 bases at J, with 15 bases in the middle. CDR1 is LNHDA, CDR2 SQIVND, per germline (reference sequence). This CDR3 has 16 residues. The CDR3 protein is CASMAGSLANTGELFF. CDR3 sequence (DNA): TGTGCCAGTATGGCAGGGTCGTTGGCGAACACCGGGGAGCTGTTTTTT.

The CDR3 sequence is CASSSGGGQSSYNEQFF. CDR3 in DNA: TGTGCCAGCAGCTCGGGAGGCGGACAGAGCTCCTACAATGAGCAGTTCTTC. The rearrangement uses TRBV7-9 and TRBJ2-1; the D gene is possibly TRBD2 (7 bases). This CDR3 is 17 amino acids long. The V end was cut by 4 bases, the J end by 0 bases, with 16 bases between. CDR1 is SEHNR and CDR2 is FQNEAQ in the germline V gene (reference sequence).

V is TRBV10-1 and J is TRBJ2-1, with D tentatively TRBD2 (5 bases). Trimming removed 3 bases from V and 6 bases from J, with 15 bases in between. Germline assignment: CDR1 WNHNN and CDR2 SYGVQD (reference sequence). The CDR3 has 15 amino acids. CDR3: CASSDRGSRLNEQFF. The CDR3 DNA reads TGCGCCAGCAGTGATCGAGGGTCAAGACTCAATGAGCAGTTCTTC.

This clone was observed a single time. V is TRBV5-1 and J is TRBJ2-5, with 7 bases that match TRBD1. The CDR3 covers 15 residues. The J segment lost 4 bases and the V segment lost 4 bases, leaving 10 bases of the junction unmatched. The germline V gene has CDR1 SGHRS and CDR2 YFSETQ. In nucleotides, the CDR3 is TGCGCCAGCAGCGTAAACAGGGGAGTGGGAGAGACCCAGTACTTC. Protein product: CASSVNRGVGETQYF.

The V gene is TRBV11-2, the J gene TRBJ1-1; D possibly corresponds to TRBD1 (5 bases). V lost 1 base to trimming and J lost 10 bases, with 16 bases between them. Germline CDR1 SGHAT, CDR2 FQNNGV. This CDR3 contains 14 residues. In nucleotides, the CDR3 is TGTGCCAGCAGCTTAGGGGGAGGAGGGGTGTCAGCTTTCTTT. It encodes CASSLGGGGVSAFF.

The V gene is TRBV5-1, the J gene TRBJ1-6; 8 bases are a match to TRBD1. The CDR3 sequence is 15 residues long. Germline V gene lookup returns CDR1 SGHRS and CDR2 YFSETQ. J gave up 2 bases and V 3 bases, and 1 base lay outside the gene matches. The CDR3, as DNA: TGCGCCAGCAGCTGGACAGGGACCTATAATTCACCCCTCCACTTT. Its translation is CASSWTGTYNSPLHF.

The genes are TRBV5-6 and TRBJ1-4, with TRBD1 matching 9 bases. CDR3 size: 14 residues. The germline gives CDR1 SGHDT, CDR2 YYEEEE. V shed 2 bases, J shed 7 bases, and the junction held 3 bases outside the gene matches. For the CDR3, the DNA is TGTGCCAGCAGCTTACAGGGGGCAGGTGAAAAACTGTTTTTT. It encodes CASSLQGAGEKLFF.

This sequence joins TRBV19 and TRBJ1-5; D is perhaps TRBD1 (5 bases). The germline V gene encodes CDR1 LNHDA and CDR2 SQIVND (reference sequence). The V end was cut by 3 bases, the J end by 8 bases, with 17 bases between. This CDR3 has 15 amino acids. CDR3 in DNA: TGTGCCAGTAGTATTGGAGGGGCAGGGATTGAGCCCCAGCATTTT. Its translation: CASSIGGAGIEPQHF.

This clone has more than one count but fewer than ten. This chain uses TRBV11-3 with TRBJ1-3; D is unclear. The V end lost 4 bases, the J end lost 4 bases, and 11 bases lay between the germline ends. The CDR3 runs to 14 residues. The germline V gene encodes CDR1 SGHNT and CDR2 YENEEA. The CDR3 reads CASSSGIAGNTIYF. The CDR3 DNA reads TGTGCCAGCAGCTCCGGGATTGCCGGAAACACCATATATTTT.

The chain recombines TRBV5-1 with TRBJ1-1; no definite D call. The germline V gene encodes CDR1 SGHRS and CDR2 YFSETQ. V was shortened by 0 bases and J by 0 bases, with 9 bases between the two germline ends. The CDR3 has 15 residues. The CDR3 spells CASSLERGLNTEAFF. DNA of the CDR3: TGCGCCAGCAGCTTGGAGCGAGGCCTGAACACTGAAGCTTTCTTT.

This rearrangement joins TRBV19 to TRBJ1-5, with D tentatively TRBD1 (5 bases). The V end was cut by 6 bases, the J end by 9 bases, with 15 bases between. This CDR3 has 13 amino acids. Germline assignment: CDR1 LNHDA and CDR2 SQIVND (reference sequence). This CDR3 is CASRQDGQGPQHF. In nucleotides, the CDR3 is TGTGCCAGTAGACAGGACGGGCAAGGGCCCCAGCATTTT. The full variable domain, in which reference TRBV19 and TRBJ1-5 provide the parts outside the CDR3, is DGGITQSPKYLFRKEGQNVTLSCEQNLNHDAMYWYRQDPGQGLRLIYYSQIVNDFQKGDIAEGYSVSREKKESFPLTVTSAQKNPTAFYLCASRQDGQGPQHFGDGTRLSIL.

This clone came up many times. The V and J genes are TRBV5-1 and TRBJ2-5; 7 bases match TRBD2. Germline assignment: CDR1 SGHRS and CDR2 YFSETQ. V gave up 0 bases and J gave up 5 bases; unmatched junction bases: 7. The CDR3 is 15 residues long. The CDR3 DNA is TGCGCCAGCAGCTTGGGTCGCAGCGGGGCGGAGACCCAGTACTTC. Translation: CASSLGRSGAETQYF.

The chain combines TRBV12-5 with TRBJ1-1; TRBD1 agrees at 7 bases. Looked up from germline, CDR1 is LGHNT and CDR2 is FRNRAP. CDR3 length: 15 amino acids. V shed 1 base, J shed 1 base, and the junction held 3 bases outside the gene matches. CDR3 nucleotide sequence: TGTGCTAGTGGTTTGGGACAGGGACCGAACACTGAAGCTTTCTTT. Protein sequence: CASGLGQGPNTEAFF. The whole variable domain, filled in from reference TRBV12-5 and TRBJ1-1, reads DARVTQTPRHKVTEMGQEVTMRCQPILGHNTVFWYRQTMMQGLELLAYFRNRAPLDDSGMPKDRFSAEMPDATLATLKIQPSEPRDSAVYFCASGLGQGPNTEAFFGQGTRLTVV.

In its sample, this clone was seen a few times. This chain's CDR3 is CASSLLQLYEQYF. In DNA form, the CDR3 reads TGTGCCAGCAGCTTACTACAGCTCTACGAGCAGTACTTC. This chain links TRBV7-8 with TRBJ2-7; D gene ambiguous. The CDR3 is 13 residues long. Trimming stripped 2 bases from V and 3 bases from J, with 8 bases between. Germline V gene sequence: CDR1 SGHVS, CDR2 FQNEAQ.

The chain links TRBV5-1 to TRBJ2-2; 9 bases are shared with TRBD2. Germline V gene data show CDR1 as SGHRS and CDR2 as YFSETQ. Trimming at V came to 4 bases and at J to 2 bases, leaving 6 bases not matched to a gene. The CDR3 contains 16 residues. CDR3 DNA: TGCGCCAGCAGCCTTAGCGGGGGAAGCAACACCGGGGAGCTGTTTTTT. It specifies CASSLSGGSNTGELFF.

The chain links TRBV24-1 to TRBJ2-1, with 8 positions matching TRBD2. Germline V gene sequence: CDR1 KGHDR, CDR2 SFDVKD. The CDR3 spans 16 residues. V lost 5 bases and J lost 3; bases outside the gene matches: 8. DNA of the CDR3: TGTGCCACCAGTGGCGGTAGCGGGGCTAACTACAATGAGCAGTTCTTC. As protein: CATSGGSGANYNEQFF.

In DNA form, the CDR3 reads TGTGCCAGCAGGGACGGACAGGTGACCTACGAGCAGTACTTC. Its protein is CASRDGQVTYEQYF. The chain combines TRBV5-4 with TRBJ2-7, with 7 bases matching TRBD1. The CDR3 spans 14 residues. Germline CDR1 SGHNT, CDR2 YYREEE (reference sequence). J gave up 2 bases and V 5 bases, and 7 bases lay outside the gene matches.

This sequence joins TRBV6-5 and TRBJ1-1; the match to TRBD1 covers 7 bases. Germline V gene sequence: CDR1 MNHEY, CDR2 SVGAGI. Losses at the gene ends were 5 bases for V and 0 bases for J; bases not matched to a gene: 6. The CDR3 consists of 15 residues. CDR3 in amino acids: CASSPLTGLNTEAFF. The CDR3 bases are TGTGCCAGCAGTCCCTTGACAGGGTTGAACACTGAAGCTTTCTTT.

Here the CDR3 reads CASSPLPPSRVAGNTIYF. The CDR3 bases are TGTGCCAGCTCACCGTTGCCCCCTTCCAGGGTCGCTGGAAACACCATATATTTT. The genes are TRBV18 and TRBJ1-3, with a possible D match to TRBD1 (5 bases). This CDR3 has 18 residues. V lost 3 bases and J 2 bases, leaving 20 bases between the germline ends. CDR1 KGHSH and CDR2 LQKENI come from the germline V gene. Looking up the rest from reference TRBV18 and TRBJ1-3 gives the full variable domain: NAGVMQNPRHLVRRRGQEARLRCSPMKGHSHVYWYRQLPEEGLKFMVYLQKENIIDESGMPKERFSAEFPKEGPSILRIQQVVRGDSAAYFCASSPLPPSRVAGNTIYFGEGSWLTVV.

This clone was detected once. The genes are TRBV19 and TRBJ2-5; D might be TRBD2 (5 bases). The V end lost 0 bases, the J end lost 0 bases, and 8 bases lay between the germline ends. The CDR3 extends over 15 amino acids. Germline CDR1 is LNHDA and CDR2 is SQIVND (reference sequence). CDR3 sequence reads: CASSIDRGDQETQYF. CDR3 bases: TGTGCCAGTAGTATAGACCGGGGAGACCAAGAGACCCAGTACTTC.

V gene TRBV19 combines with J gene TRBJ1-2, with TRBD1 matching over 12 bases. Trimming removed 5 bases from V and 2 bases from J; junction bases left unmatched: 3. The CDR3 covers 15 residues. Germline V CDR1 and CDR2: LNHDA, SQIVND (reference sequence). The CDR3 loop reads CASSPGTGGNYGYTF. CDR3 bases: TGTGCCAGTAGTCCCGGGACAGGGGGCAACTATGGCTACACCTTC.

This CDR3 is CASSRQGRDTEAFF. CDR3 in DNA: TGTGCCAGCAGCAGACAGGGGAGAGATACTGAAGCTTTCTTT. The chain uses TRBV7-9 and TRBJ1-1; the match to TRBD1 covers 8 bases. V shed 5 bases, J shed 5 bases, and the junction held 7 bases outside the gene matches. The CDR3 runs to 14 residues. Per germline, CDR1 SEHNR and CDR2 FQNEAQ (reference sequence).

V usage is TRBV5-1 and J usage is TRBJ1-1; maybe TRBD1 (6 bases). V was trimmed by 6 bases and J by 6 bases, leaving 15 bases between them. CDR3 size: 13 residues. Germline V lookup: CDR1 SGHRS, CDR2 YFSETQ. The CDR3 bases are TGCGCCAGCAACATAGGGGGTCAGGCTGAAGCTTTCTTT. This encodes CASNIGGQAEAFF.

This rearrangement joins TRBV14 to TRBJ1-1, with 9 bases fitting TRBD1. The CDR3 is 14 residues long. CDR1 SGHDN and CDR2 FVKESK come from the germline V gene. V lost 4 bases and J lost 1; bases outside the gene matches: 1. CDR3 in amino acids: CASSRQGGNTEAFF. DNA for the CDR3: TGTGCCAGCAGCCGACAGGGGGGGAACACTGAAGCTTTCTTT.